This record covers a single T cell receptor beta chain. This specimen belongs to a study of blood T cell repertoires in COVID-19. Background on the study: Samples taken during acute and convalescent COVID-19 were collected in the United States, Italy and Spain.

Germline CDR1 is SGDLS and CDR2 is YYNGEE. The CDR3 contains 13 residues. Trimming removed 2 bases at V and 8 bases at J, with 11 bases between. Here immunoSEQ multiplex PCR was the method, and the copy in TCRdb shows in-frame clones only, minus some. The data show some 170,000 clones, roughly 84% seen once. The receptor comes from a man aged 40-49 years with acute or convalescent COVID-19. The sample comprised peripheral blood. The genes are TRBV9 and TRBJ1-5, with a possible D match to TRBD1 (5 bases). The CDR3 nucleotides are TGTGCCAGCAGCGTGGGGGGACGGGAGCCCCAGCATTTT. Residues: CASSVGGREPQHF.